This TCR beta chain stems from a study of blood T cell repertoires in COVID-19. Study-wide background: COVID-19 samples collected from the United States, Italy and Spain covered acute and convalescent phases. T cells, B-cell-depleted T cells, or PBMCs provided the cDNA or gDNA that served as material.

This CDR3 has 13 residues. The ends were cut back, 6 bases at V and 3 bases at J, with 15 bases in the middle. The germline gives CDR1 SQVTM, CDR2 ANQGSEA. Methods used by the authors: Counts of nucleated cells, estimated from reference gene primer amplification, were obtained. The table came from immunoSEQ multiplex PCR; TCRdb's copy has only in-frame clones and leaves some out. That table furnishes V, J and clone size, whereas the DNA furnished D and trimming. The repertoire consists of about 89,000 clones, with about 80% occurring once and the leading ten covering 40% to 60%. The specimen sequenced was peripheral blood. This sequence originates from a human donor in a cohort sampled during active COVID-19. The genes are TRBV29-1 and TRBJ2-7, with D unclear. CDR3 loop: CSVTKTQSYEQYF. The CDR3 DNA is TGCAGCGTCACCAAGACACAGAGCTACGAGCAGTACTTC.